This TCR beta chain comes out of a study of beta chain features in type 1 diabetes. Notes on the study in general: A moderate, significant TCRB CDR3 shortening appeared in type 1 diabetes across four CD4+ subsets. Within patients, naive, central memory and Treg TCRB repertoires seemed more similar than within healthy donors. Reduced insertions and increased deletions marked VDJ junctions in type 1 diabetes patients.

Reverse transcribing all isolated RNA meant expressed TCRB transcripts were sequenced. Only in-frame clones appear in the TCRdb table, and some are missing; sequencing was by immunoSEQ multiplex PCR. Seen here are roughly 330,000 clones, less than 15% observed once, and the top ten hold roughly 0.015%. Points on this clone: What it recognizes is unknown.

CDR1 and CDR2 (germline): SGHTA, FQGTGA. V gave up 4 bases and J gave up 3 bases; unmatched junction bases: 0. The CDR3 runs 14 residues. CD45RO/CCR7/CD25/CD127/CD95/CD27 sorting isolated CD4+ naive, central memory, regulatory and stem cell-like memory cells. Each of the sorted populations had a purity greater than 95%. What was sequenced was naive CD4+ T cells from blood. The V gene is TRBV7-3, the J gene TRBJ2-2; 9 bases are shared with TRBD2. This clonotype originated in a woman between 18 and 29 years old with type 1 diabetes. The CDR3 DNA sequence: TGTGCCAGCAGCTCTAGCGGGGACACCGGGGAGCTGTTTTTT. Protein: CASSSSGDTGELFF.